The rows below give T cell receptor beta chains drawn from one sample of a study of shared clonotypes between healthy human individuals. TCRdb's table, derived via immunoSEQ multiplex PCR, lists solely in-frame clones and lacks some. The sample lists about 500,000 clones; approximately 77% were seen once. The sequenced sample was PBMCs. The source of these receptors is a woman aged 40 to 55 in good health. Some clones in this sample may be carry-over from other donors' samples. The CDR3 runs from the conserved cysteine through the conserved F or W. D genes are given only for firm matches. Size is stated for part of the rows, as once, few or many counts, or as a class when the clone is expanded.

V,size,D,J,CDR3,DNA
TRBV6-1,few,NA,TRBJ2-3,CASSETQRTDTQYF,TGTGCCAGCAGTGAAACTCAACGCACAGATACGCAGTATTTT
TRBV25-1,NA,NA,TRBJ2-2,CASSDPRQGRAGELFF,TGTGCCAGCAGTGACCCTCGACAGGGGAGGGCCGGGGAGCTGTTTTTT
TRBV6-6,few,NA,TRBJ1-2,CASSPSNELDGYTF,TGTGCCAGCAGCCCCTCAAACGAGTTGGATGGCTACACCTTC
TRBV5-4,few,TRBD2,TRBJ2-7,CASSLGGGAGVDEQYF,TGTGCCAGCAGCCTGGGCGGAGGGGCGGGAGTGGACGAGCAGTACTTC
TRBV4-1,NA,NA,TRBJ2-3,CASSQAGLAITDTQYF,TGCGCCAGCAGCCAAGCTGGGCTAGCAATCACAGATACGCAGTATTTT
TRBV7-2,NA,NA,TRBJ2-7,CASSLSRDYSYEQYF,TGTGCCAGCAGCTTATCGCGAGACTACTCCTACGAGCAGTACTTC
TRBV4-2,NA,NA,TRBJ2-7,CASSYSLGEASGQYF,TGTGCCAGCAGCTACAGTTTGGGGGAAGCTTCAGGGCAGTACTTC
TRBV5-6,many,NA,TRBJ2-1,CASRPELGLGYNEQFF,TGTGCCAGCAGACCTGAGCTTGGGCTTGGTTACAATGAGCAGTTCTTC
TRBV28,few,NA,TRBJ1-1,CASSFPQIIGAFF,TGTGCCAGCAGTTTTCCCCAAATTATCGGAGCTTTCTTT
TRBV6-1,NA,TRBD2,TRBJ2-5,CASSGVKASGSIKQYF,TGTGCCAGCAGTGGTGTAAAGGCTAGCGGGAGTATTAAGCAGTACTTC
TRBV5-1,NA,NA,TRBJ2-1,CASSEDTYNEQFF,TGCGCCAGCAGCGAAGACACCTACAATGAGCAGTTCTTC
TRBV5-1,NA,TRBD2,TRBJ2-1,CASSLGILAGANEQFF,TGCGCCAGCAGCTTAGGAATACTAGCGGGAGCCAATGAGCAGTTCTTC
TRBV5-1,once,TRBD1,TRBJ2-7,CASRLSGGISYEQYF,TGCGCCAGCCGGCTTTCAGGGGGTATATCCTACGAGCAGTACTTC
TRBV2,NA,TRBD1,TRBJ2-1,CASHTGTGRFNEQFF,TGTGCCAGCCATACCGGGACAGGGCGGTTCAATGAGCAGTTCTTC
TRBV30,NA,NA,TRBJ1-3,CAWSVRAGQLSF,TGTGCCTGGAGTGTACGGGCAGGTCAACTCTCTTTT
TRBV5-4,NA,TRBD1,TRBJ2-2,CASSSGQNRAGELFF,TGTGCCAGCAGCTCGGGACAGAATCGGGCCGGGGAGCTGTTTTTT
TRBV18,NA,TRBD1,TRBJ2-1,CASSPQGANEQFF,TGTGCCAGCTCACCACAGGGGGCCAATGAGCAGTTCTTC
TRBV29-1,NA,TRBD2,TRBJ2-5,CSVGTSGRVETQYF,TGCAGCGTGGGGACTAGCGGGAGGGTGGAGACCCAGTACTTC
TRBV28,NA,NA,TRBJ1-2,CASSPPDPLGYGYTF,TGTGCCAGCAGTCCCCCGGACCCGTTAGGGTATGGCTACACCTTC
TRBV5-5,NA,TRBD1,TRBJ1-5,CASSLVPGQGRGQPQHF,TGTGCCAGCAGCCTTGTCCCGGGACAGGGGCGGGGGCAGCCCCAGCATTTT
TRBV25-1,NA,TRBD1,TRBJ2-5,CASSENRGGETQYF,TGTGCCAGCAGTGAAAACAGGGGCGGCGAGACCCAGTACTTC
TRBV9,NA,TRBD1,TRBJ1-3,CASSVATGPGGNTIYF,TGTGCCAGCAGCGTAGCGACAGGGCCGGGAGGAAACACCATATATTTT
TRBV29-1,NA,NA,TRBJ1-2,CSVQKDPRGNYGYTF,TGCAGCGTCCAAAAGGACCCTAGGGGTAACTATGGCTACACCTTC
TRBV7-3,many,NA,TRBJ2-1,CASSPTSAPPDNEQFF,TGTGCCAGCAGCCCCACCTCGGCGCCTCCAGACAATGAGCAGTTCTTC
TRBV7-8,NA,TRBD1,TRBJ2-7,CASSSWDRDYEQYF,TGTGCCAGCAGCTCGTGGGACAGGGACTACGAGCAGTACTTC
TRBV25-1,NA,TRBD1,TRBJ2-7,CASPVTSDRELSYEQYF,TGTGCCAGCCCAGTGACATCAGACAGGGAACTCTCCTACGAGCAGTACTTC
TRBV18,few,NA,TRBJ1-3,CASSPTQGGNTIYF,TGTGCCAGCTCACCCACCCAGGGTGGAAACACCATATATTTT
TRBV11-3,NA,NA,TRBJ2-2,CASSWAGANTGELFF,TGTGCCAGCAGCTGGGCAGGCGCGAACACCGGGGAGCTGTTTTTT
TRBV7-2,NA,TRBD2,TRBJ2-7,CASSSPGTSGSYEQYF,TGTGCCAGCAGCTCCCCCGGGACTAGCGGATCCTACGAGCAGTACTTC
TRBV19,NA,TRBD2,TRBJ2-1,CASSARSGGGWGLYNEQFF,TGTGCCAGTAGTGCGCGTAGCGGGGGTGGGTGGGGGCTCTACAATGAGCAGTTCTTC
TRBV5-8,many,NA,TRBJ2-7,CASSPTRWTEQYF,TGTGCCAGCAGCCCGACCCGTTGGACCGAGCAGTACTTC
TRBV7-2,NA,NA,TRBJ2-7,CASSLAGEPYEQYF,TGTGCCAGCAGCTTAGCGGGGGAGCCCTACGAGCAGTACTTC
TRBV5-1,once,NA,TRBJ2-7,CASSPTPPSPLSISSYEQYF,TGCGCCAGCAGCCCGACCCCCCCTAGTCCCCTCTCCATCTCCTCCTACGAGCAGTACTTC
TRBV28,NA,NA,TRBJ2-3,CASGTDTQYF,TGTGCCAGCGGAACAGATACGCAGTATTTT
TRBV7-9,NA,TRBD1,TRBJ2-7,CASSTSGTGGHEQYF,TGTGCCAGCAGTACCTCCGGGACAGGGGGCCACGAGCAGTACTTC
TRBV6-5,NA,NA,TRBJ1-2,CASSYRPDSGGGYTF,TGTGCCAGCAGTTACCGACCGGACAGCGGTGGTGGCTACACCTTC
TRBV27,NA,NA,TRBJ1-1,CASSSSFLRTEAFF,TGTGCCAGCAGCTCTTCTTTCTTGAGGACTGAAGCTTTCTTT
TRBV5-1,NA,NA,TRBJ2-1,CASSLVGSYNEQFF,TGCGCCAGCAGCTTGGTAGGTTCCTACAATGAGCAGTTCTTC
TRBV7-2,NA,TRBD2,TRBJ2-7,CASSLVLAGAREQYF,TGTGCCAGCAGCTTAGTACTAGCGGGAGCACGGGAGCAGTACTTC
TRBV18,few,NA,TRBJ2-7,CASSPPGSYEQYF,TGTGCCAGCTCACCCCCAGGCTCCTACGAGCAGTACTTC
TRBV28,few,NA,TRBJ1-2,CASSRGGVTYGYTF,TGTGCCAGCAGTCGCGGGGGGGTAACCTATGGCTACACCTTC
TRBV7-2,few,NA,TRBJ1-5,CASSLAPVSNQPQHF,TGTGCCAGCAGCTTAGCGCCAGTTAGCAATCAGCCCCAGCATTTT